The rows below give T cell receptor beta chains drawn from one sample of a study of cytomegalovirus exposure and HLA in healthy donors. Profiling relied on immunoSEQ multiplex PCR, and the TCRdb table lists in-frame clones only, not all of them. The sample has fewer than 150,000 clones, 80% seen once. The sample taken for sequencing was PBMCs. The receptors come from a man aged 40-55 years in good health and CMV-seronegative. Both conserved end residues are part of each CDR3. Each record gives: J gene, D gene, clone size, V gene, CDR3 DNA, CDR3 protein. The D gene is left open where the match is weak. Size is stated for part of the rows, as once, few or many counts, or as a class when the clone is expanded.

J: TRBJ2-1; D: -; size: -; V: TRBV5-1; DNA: TGCGCCAGCAGCCCGTCCGGGACATCTCCTTACAATGAGCAGTTCTTC; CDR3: CASSPSGTSPYNEQFF
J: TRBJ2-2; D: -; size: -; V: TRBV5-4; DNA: TGTGCCAGCAGCTTGGGGGGGCAGCTGAACACCGGGGAGCTGTTTTTT; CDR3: CASSLGGQLNTGELFF
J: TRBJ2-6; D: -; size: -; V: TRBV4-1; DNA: TGCGCCAGCAGCCGTCACCAGGTGGGGACAAAGTTCTCTGGGGCCAACGTCCTGACTTTC; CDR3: CASSRHQVGTKFSGANVLTF
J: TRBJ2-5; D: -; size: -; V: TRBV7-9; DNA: TGTGCCAGCAGCTTAGCGGGGCTGGAGGAGACCCAGTACTTC; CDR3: CASSLAGLEETQYF
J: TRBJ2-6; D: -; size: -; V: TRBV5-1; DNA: TGCGCCAGCAGCCCCGGTGGTCCGCGAGGGGCCAACGTCCTGACTTTC; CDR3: CASSPGGPRGANVLTF
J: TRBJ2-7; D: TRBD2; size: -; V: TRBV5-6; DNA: TGTGCCAGCAGCCGGCGGGCTAGCGGGGGGTCCGCCTACGAGCAGTACTTC; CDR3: CASSRRASGGSAYEQYF
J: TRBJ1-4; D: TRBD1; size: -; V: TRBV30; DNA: TGTGCCTGGAGCCGACCTGGACAGGTGGCGACTTATGAAAAACTGTTTTTT; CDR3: CAWSRPGQVATYEKLFF
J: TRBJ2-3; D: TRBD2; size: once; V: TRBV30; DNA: TGTGCCTGGGGGGGCCGGGGGGGTGATACGCAGTATTTT; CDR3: CAWGGRGGDTQYF
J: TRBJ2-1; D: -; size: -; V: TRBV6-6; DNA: TGTGCCAGCAACACCCTGGGAGAGATTATCAATGAGCAGTTCTTC; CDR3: CASNTLGEIINEQFF
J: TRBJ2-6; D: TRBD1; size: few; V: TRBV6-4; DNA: TGTGCCAGCAGTGACTCGGGACAGGGTCCGACTGGGGCCAACGTCCTGACTTTC; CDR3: CASSDSGQGPTGANVLTF
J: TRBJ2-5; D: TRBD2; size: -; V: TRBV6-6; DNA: TGTGCCAGCAGGGCAGCGGGAGGGCGGGAGACCCAGTACTTC; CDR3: CASRAAGGRETQYF
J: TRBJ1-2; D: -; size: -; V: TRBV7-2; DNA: TGTGCCAGCAGCTTAGAGCGGCAGAACTATGGCTACACCTTC; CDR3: CASSLERQNYGYTF
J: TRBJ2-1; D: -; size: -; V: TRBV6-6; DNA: TGTGCCAGCAGTTACCCGCCTAGTACCAATGAGCAGTTCTTC; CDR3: CASSYPPSTNEQFF
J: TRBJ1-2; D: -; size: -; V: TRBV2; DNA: TGTGCCAGCAGTGACCAGGGGCAAGCTAACTATGGCTACACCTTC; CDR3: CASSDQGQANYGYTF
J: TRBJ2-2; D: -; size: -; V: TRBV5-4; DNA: TGTGCCAGCAGCCTAGGACACGACGGGGAGCTGTTTTTT; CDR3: CASSLGHDGELFF
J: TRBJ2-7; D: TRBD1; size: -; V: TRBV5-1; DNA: TGCGCCAGCAGCCCGGGACAGGGGCGGCCCTACGAGCAGTACTTC; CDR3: CASSPGQGRPYEQYF
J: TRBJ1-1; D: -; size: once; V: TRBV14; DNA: TGTGCCAGCAGCCTTGACCCGGGAGCAGCGGCCGAAGCTTTCTTT; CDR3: CASSLDPGAAAEAFF
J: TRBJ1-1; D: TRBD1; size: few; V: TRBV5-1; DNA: TGCGCCAGCAGCTTGACAGGGGTGAACACTGAAGCTTTCTTT; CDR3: CASSLTGVNTEAFF
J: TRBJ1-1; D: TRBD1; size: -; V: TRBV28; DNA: TGTGCCAGCAGTTTGTCCGACAGGGAGGCTTTCTTT; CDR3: CASSLSDREAFF
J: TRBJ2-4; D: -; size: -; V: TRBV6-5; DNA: TGTGCCAGCAGTTACTCGTCTATAGCCAAAAACATTCAGTACTTC; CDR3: CASSYSSIAKNIQYF
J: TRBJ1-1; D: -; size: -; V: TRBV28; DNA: TGTGCCAGCAGTTCCCGCCGGGACACTTTCTTT; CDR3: CASSSRRDTFF
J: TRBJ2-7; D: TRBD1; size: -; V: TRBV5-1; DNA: TGCGCCAGCAGCCCCGGGACAGCATCCTACGAGCAGTACTTC; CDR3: CASSPGTASYEQYF
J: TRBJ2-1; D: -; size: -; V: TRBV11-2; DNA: TGTGCCAGCAGCCAAGCTAGTTTGGGGCACAATGAGCAGTTCTTC; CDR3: CASSQASLGHNEQFF
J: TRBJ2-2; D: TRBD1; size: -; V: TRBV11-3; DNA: TGTGCCAGCAGCTCACAGGGGTCCGGGGAGCTGTTTTTT; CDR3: CASSSQGSGELFF
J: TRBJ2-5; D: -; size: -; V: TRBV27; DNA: TGTGCCAGCAGTCTTAGCGGATCTACCAAGACCCAGTACTTC; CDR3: CASSLSGSTKTQYF
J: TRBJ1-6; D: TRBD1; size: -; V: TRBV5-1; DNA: TGCGCCAGCAGCTTGGCGGGACAGGGGAATTCACCCCTCCACTTT; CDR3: CASSLAGQGNSPLHF
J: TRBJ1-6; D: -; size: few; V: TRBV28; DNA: TGTGCCAGCAGTTTGCAGACAAATTCACCCCTCCACTTT; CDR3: CASSLQTNSPLHF
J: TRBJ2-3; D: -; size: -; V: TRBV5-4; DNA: TGTGCCAGCAGCTTGTCCGGGGTAGATACGCAGTATTTT; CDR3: CASSLSGVDTQYF
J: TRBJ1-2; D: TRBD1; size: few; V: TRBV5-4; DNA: TGTGCCAGCAGCCCAACAGGGGCCGATGGCTACACCTTC; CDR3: CASSPTGADGYTF
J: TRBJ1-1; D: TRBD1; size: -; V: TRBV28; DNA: TGTGCCAGCAGTCTCACTGCCGGGACAGTGAACACTGAAGCTTTCTTT; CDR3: CASSLTAGTVNTEAFF
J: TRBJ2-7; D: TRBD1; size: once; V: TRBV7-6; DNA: TGTGCCAGCAGCTCCCTACCGACAGGGACCTACGAGCAGTACTTC; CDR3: CASSSLPTGTYEQYF
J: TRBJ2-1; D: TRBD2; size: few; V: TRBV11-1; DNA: TGTGCCAGCAGCTTGGGGACTAGCTCCAATGAGCAGTTCTTC; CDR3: CASSLGTSSNEQFF
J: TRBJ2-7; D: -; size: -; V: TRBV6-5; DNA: TGTGCCAGCAGTTACGGGGACAACTACGAGCAGTACTTC; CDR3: CASSYGDNYEQYF
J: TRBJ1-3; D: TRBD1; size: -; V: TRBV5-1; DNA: TGCGCCAGCAGCCGGGGACAGGGGCAGCGGGACACCATATATTTT; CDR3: CASSRGQGQRDTIYF
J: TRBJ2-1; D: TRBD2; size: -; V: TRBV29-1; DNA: TGCAGCGTTGAAGGGACTAGCGGTTACAATGAGCAGTTCTTC; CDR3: CSVEGTSGYNEQFF
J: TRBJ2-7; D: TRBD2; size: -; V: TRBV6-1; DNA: TGTGCCAGCAGTGTCGGGGGGACGATCTACGAGCAGTACTTC; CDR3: CASSVGGTIYEQYF
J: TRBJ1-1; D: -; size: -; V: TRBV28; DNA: TGTGCCAGCAGCCCAGTGGTCACTGAAGCTTTCTTT; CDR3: CASSPVVTEAFF